This T cell receptor (beta chain) was found in a study of blood T cell repertoires in COVID-19. About the research overall: Sample material is recorded as cDNA or gDNA derived from T cells, B-cell-depleted T cells, or PBMCs.

Seattle-derived patients entered the study during active infection and were followed longitudinally. TCRdb's copy holds only in-frame clones and misses some; the assay was immunoSEQ multiplex PCR. Here the sample spans roughly 460,000 clones, 80% to 90% being singletons. Per germline, CDR1 MNHEY and CDR2 SVGEGT. CDR3 length: 16 residues. V shed 5 bases, J shed 3 bases, and the junction held 8 bases outside the gene matches. The rearrangement joins TRBV6-2 or TRBV6-3 to TRBJ2-5; TRBD2 aligns across 11 bases. Sequencing was done on a sample of peripheral blood. The origin of this receptor is a man aged 18 to 30 with COVID-19, enrolled during active disease. The CDR3 DNA is TGTGCCAGCAGTAAACTAGCGGGAGCTCCGGAAGAGACCCAGTACTTC. It encodes CASSKLAGAPEETQYF.